This T cell receptor (beta chain) was found in a study of blood T cell repertoires in COVID-19. Study background: The study drew acute and convalescent COVID-19 samples from the United States, Italy and Spain.

This clone was seen just once. Some clones are missing from TCRdb's copy, which holds only in-frame ones; the method was immunoSEQ multiplex PCR. Among about 230,000 clones listed, around 83% were seen once. V lost 7 bases and J 2 bases, leaving 12 bases between the germline ends. CDR1 is MNHNY, CDR2 SVGAGI, per germline (reference sequence). The CDR3 consists of 13 residues. The sequence was obtained from a man aged 35-49 years with acute or convalescent COVID-19. This rearrangement joins TRBV6-6 to TRBJ2-7; TRBD2 might be the D (6 bases). The sequenced sample was peripheral blood. CDR3 in DNA: TGTGCCAGCACCCCCGGGGGAACCTACGAGCAGTACTTC. Its translation: CASTPGGTYEQYF.